This entry is about one T cell receptor (beta chain). As originally analysed: Estimated nucleated cell counts came from reference gene primer amplification. Data came from immunoSEQ multiplex PCR; TCRdb stores just in-frame clones and leaves some out. The DNA was the basis for D and trimming; V, J and clone size are from that table. The repertoire includes 180,000 or so clones, approximately 89% of them detected once, and roughly 2.5% sits in the top ten. V dropped 4 bases and J dropped 6; count of bases not matched to a gene: 6. This CDR3 has 15 amino acids. Germline CDR1 is MNHEY and CDR2 is SVGAGI. The record originates from a study of blood T cell repertoires in COVID-19. Across the whole study: Samples taken during acute and convalescent COVID-19 were collected in the United States, Italy and Spain. PBMCs, B-cell-depleted T cells, or T cells provided the cDNA or gDNA that made up the material.

The chain joins TRBV6-5 to TRBJ2-1, with TRBD1 identical over 10 bases. The TCR originated in a man aged 35-49 years with active or convalescent COVID-19. Input material: peripheral blood. CDR3 nucleotide sequence: TGTGCCAGCAGTTCGGCCGGGACAGGGGTCAATGAGCAGTTCTTC. Its protein product is CASSSAGTGVNEQFF.